This TCR beta chain appears in the sequencing data of a study of T cells in localized non-small cell lung cancer. General observations from the study: Appearing in adjacent lung were a median roughly 60 of the top 100 tumor clones. It remains possible that heterogeneity exists, since only one tumor region was sequenced. The greatest T cell clonality was found in uninvolved adjacent lung (higher than in tumor).

V lost 0 bases and J lost 6, with 16 bases in between. This CDR3 is 16 amino acids long. Germline V CDR1 and CDR2: SGHDT, YYEEEE. Clones were read by immunoSEQ multiplex PCR, and TCRdb kept only the in-frame ones, dropping some. Altogether 14,000 or so clones are present, over 85% being singletons, with the ten largest covering roughly 2.6%. On this clone itself: What it recognizes is unknown.

This TCR was sampled from a man aged 35-69 years with stage III lung adenocarcinoma. Source: peripheral blood mononuclear cells, taken before any cancer treatment. The rearrangement joins TRBV5-6 to TRBJ2-1; D may be TRBD2 (6 bases). The CDR3 region is CASSLAGGLTGNEQFF. The CDR3 DNA sequence: TGTGCCAGCAGCTTGGCCGGAGGGCTTACGGGCAATGAGCAGTTCTTC. Drawing the rest from reference TRBV5-6 and TRBJ2-1, the complete variable domain is DAGVTQSPTHLIKTRGQQVTLRCSPKSGHDTVSWYQQALGQGPQFIFQYYEEEERQRGNFPDRFSGHQFPNYSSELNVNALLLGDSALYLCASSLAGGLTGNEQFFGPGTRLTVL.